These T cell receptor beta chains were read from a single sample in a study of blood T cells in healthy people across ages. Each CDR3 protein is one row after TCRdb ran MiXCR on the 5' RACE reads. The sample holds around 820,000 distinct CDR3 sequences, around a quarter seen once. In addition, the sample was reused for a study of T cells of mothers and their children.

The sample was blood. These receptors came from a boy aged 5-17 years in good health. Each CDR3 is given with its conserved first and last residue. A D gene is named only where the DNA matches it firmly. Not all rows give a size; the values are once, few, many and, for expanded clones, a class.

j_call v_call clone_size d_call cdr3_nt cdr3_aa
TRBJ2-3 TRBV20-1 NA NA TGCAGTGCTAGAGTCCTCGCCTCTAGCACAGATACGCAGTATTTT CSARVLASSTDTQYF
TRBJ2-7 TRBV29-1 NA NA TGCAGCGTTGAAGGGGACCCAAACGAGCAGTACTTC CSVEGDPNEQYF
TRBJ2-1 TRBV5-1 NA TRBD2 TGCGCCAGCAGCGGCATAGCGGGAGGCGACAATGAGCAGTTCTTC CASSGIAGGDNEQFF
TRBJ2-5 TRBV10-3 NA NA TGTGCCATCAGTGTGACTAGAAGCGAGACCCAGTACTTC CAISVTRSETQYF
TRBJ2-3 TRBV28 few TRBD2 TGTGCCAGCAGCCTACAGCCGGGAGGGGCAGATACGCAGTATTTT CASSLQPGGADTQYF
TRBJ2-1 TRBV6-5 NA NA TGTGCCAGCAGTTACTCGCGTGGTAGCGGAACCAATGAGCAGTTCTTC CASSYSRGSGTNEQFF
TRBJ1-5 TRBV28 few NA TGTGCCAGCAGTTTTCCGGCCAATCAGCCCCAGCATTTT CASSFPANQPQHF
TRBJ1-2 TRBV7-2 NA NA TGTGCCAGCAGCTTAGTAGGACAGCTAAATACTAACTATGGCTACACCTTC CASSLVGQLNTNYGYTF
TRBJ2-5 TRBV12-3/TRBV12-4 few TRBD2 TGTGCCAGCACTCTCATCGACGGGGGGGCCCTCGAGACCCGGTACTTC CASTLIDGGALETRYF
TRBJ2-1 TRBV29-1 once TRBD2 TGCAGCGTTGACTGGGGTAGCGGGAGAAGCTCCTACAATGAGCAGTTCTTC CSVDWGSGRSSYNEQFF
TRBJ2-1 TRBV20-1 NA NA TGCAGTGCTACTAAGGGGGGAAATGAGCAGTTCTTC CSATKGGNEQFF
TRBJ2-3 TRBV18 few TRBD1 TGTGCCAGCTCGCAGACAGGGCTCCAGGCAGATACGCGGTATTTT CASSQTGLQADTRYF
TRBJ2-7 TRBV5-1 NA NA TGCGCCAGCAGCTTGTCTCACGGCGGTACGGGGGAGCAGTACTTC CASSLSHGGTGEQYF
TRBJ1-4 TRBV4-3 NA TRBD1 TGCGCCAGCAGCCAAGATGGCGGGACAGGGAGTCGGGAAAAACTGTTTTTT CASSQDGGTGSREKLFF
TRBJ2-1 TRBV11-2 NA NA TGTGCCAGCAGCTCCCGCACCTTGGGCCGGGAAAATGCCTACAATGAGCAGTTCTTC CASSSRTLGRENAYNEQFF
TRBJ2-1 TRBV11-2 NA TRBD2 TGTGCCAGCAGCTTCGGGCTAGCGGGGGACAAAACTTCCTACAATGAGCAGTTCTTC CASSFGLAGDKTSYNEQFF
TRBJ2-3 TRBV10-3 few NA TGTGCCATCAGTGATGCCGAGGTGAGGACAGCCGATACGCAGTATTTT CAISDAEVRTADTQYF
TRBJ1-2 TRBV6-5 NA TRBD1 TGTGCCAGCAGTTACTCTCAGACAGGGTACAATGGCTACACCTTC CASSYSQTGYNGYTF
TRBJ2-5 TRBV7-2 few NA TGTGCCAGCAGACGAAGATGGGGGCAAGAGACCCAGTACTTC CASRRRWGQETQYF
TRBJ2-1 TRBV9 NA NA TGTGCCAGCAGCGCCCATTCGACTGGGGGAACCTACAATGAGCAGTTCTTC CASSAHSTGGTYNEQFF
TRBJ2-7 TRBV9 few TRBD1 TGTGCCAGCAGTGTTACCGGGACAGAAGTTTACGAGCAGTACTTC CASSVTGTEVYEQYF
TRBJ1-5 TRBV20-1 NA NA TGCAGTGCTAGAGGGCAGATGAGCAATCAGCCCCAGCATTTT CSARGQMSNQPQHF
TRBJ2-7 TRBV28 few NA TGTGCCAGCAGTATACAGGGTCGCTCCTACGAGCAGTACTTC CASSIQGRSYEQYF
TRBJ1-3 TRBV2 few NA TGTGCCAGCACAGGAGGGGACGGCGAGAGAAACACCATATATTTT CASTGGDGERNTIYF
TRBJ1-4 TRBV18 NA NA TGTGCCAGCTCACCGCCTCAGCCTAACGAAAAACTGTTTTTT CASSPPQPNEKLFF
TRBJ2-7 TRBV6-6 NA TRBD2 TGTGCCAGCAGCAGCCAGAAATTAGCGGGAGTCTCCTACGAGCAGTACTTC CASSSQKLAGVSYEQYF
TRBJ2-5 TRBV29-1 few TRBD2 TGCAGCGCGGGGGGTAGCGGGAGGCCAACGCAAGAGACCCAGTACTTC CSAGGSGRPTQETQYF
TRBJ2-1 TRBV7-9 NA TRBD2 TGTGCCAGCAGCTTAGCGGGGACTACCACCTACAATGAGCAGTTCTTC CASSLAGTTTYNEQFF
TRBJ2-1 TRBV7-9 NA TRBD2 TGTGCCAGCAGCTCGTCGGGGGGGGCCCCTTATGAGCAGTTCTTC CASSSSGGAPYEQFF
TRBJ2-5 TRBV7-2 NA NA TGTGCCAGCAGCTTAGTGATCAGCCGCGAGACCCAGTACTTC CASSLVISRETQYF
TRBJ1-5 TRBV6-5 NA NA TGTGCCAGCAGTAGCCGGGGTTACCAGCCCCAGCATTTT CASSSRGYQPQHF
TRBJ2-4 TRBV27 few TRBD1 TGTGCCACCTCAGGACAGGGCACCGGCATTCAGTACTTC CATSGQGTGIQYF